This T cell receptor beta chain was identified in a study of T cells in Graves' hyperthyroidism and ophthalmopathy. Study-wide results and caveats: A 13 V-J signature model discriminated ophthalmopathy versus stable hyperthyroidism. Blood also carried most thyroid clonotypes expanded above 0.001.

RNA transcripts served as the template for amplifying TCR beta CDR3 regions. The TCR CDR3 first-round RT-PCR relied on the HTBI primer set. TCRdb ran MiXCR on the multiplex PCR reads and lists one entry per CDR3 protein. The sample has 600,000 or so distinct CDR3 sequences; just over 45% are singletons. This clonotype was counted between two and nine times. Its antigen is unknown. Researchers defined stable Graves' hyperthyroidism as no ophthalmopathy progression within 18 months. Clinical symptoms, serum thyroxine, TRAb, thyroid ultrasound and orbital computed tomography informed diagnoses. The material sequenced was peripheral blood or thyroid tissue (not recorded which). This clonotype was sampled from a woman between 18 and 29 years old with Graves' hyperthyroidism.

The CDR3 nucleotides are TGTGCCAGTCACGGGACAGGGGGTATCAACTATGGCTACACCTTC. Encoded protein: CASHGTGGINYGYTF. The chain couples TRBV19 to TRBJ1-2; TRBD1 matches at 11 bases. The CDR3 is made up of 15 amino acids. Germline lookup yields CDR1 LNHDA and CDR2 SQIVND (reference sequence). V gave up 8 bases and J gave up 2 bases; unmatched junction bases: 7.